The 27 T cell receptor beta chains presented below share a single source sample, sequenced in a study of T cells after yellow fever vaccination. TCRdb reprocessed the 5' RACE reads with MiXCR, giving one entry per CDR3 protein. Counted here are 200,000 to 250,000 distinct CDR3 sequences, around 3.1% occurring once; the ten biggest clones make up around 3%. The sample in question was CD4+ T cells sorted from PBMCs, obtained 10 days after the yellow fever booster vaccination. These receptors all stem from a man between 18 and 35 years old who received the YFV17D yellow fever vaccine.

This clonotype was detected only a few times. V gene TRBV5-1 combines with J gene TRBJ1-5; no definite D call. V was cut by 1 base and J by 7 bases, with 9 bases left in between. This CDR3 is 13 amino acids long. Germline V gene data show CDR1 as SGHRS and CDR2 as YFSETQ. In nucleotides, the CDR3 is TGCGCCAGCAGCTTGATTCCAGAGCAGCCCCAGCATTTT. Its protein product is CASSLIPEQPQHF.

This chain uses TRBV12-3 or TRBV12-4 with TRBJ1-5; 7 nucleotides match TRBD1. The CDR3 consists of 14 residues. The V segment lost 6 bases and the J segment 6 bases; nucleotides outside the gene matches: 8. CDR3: CASREGGRGQPQHF. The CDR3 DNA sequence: TGTGCCAGCAGGGAAGGGGGCCGGGGTCAGCCCCAGCATTTT.

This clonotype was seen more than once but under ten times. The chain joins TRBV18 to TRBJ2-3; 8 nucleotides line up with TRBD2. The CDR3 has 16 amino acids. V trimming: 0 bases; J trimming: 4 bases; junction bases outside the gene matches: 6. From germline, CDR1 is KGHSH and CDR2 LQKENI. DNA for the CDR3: TGTGCCAGCTCACCACCAGGCGCGGGGGGTTCAGATACGCAGTATTTT. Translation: CASSPPGAGGSDTQYF. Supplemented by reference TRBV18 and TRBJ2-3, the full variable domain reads NAGVMQNPRHLVRRRGQEARLRCSPMKGHSHVYWYRQLPEEGLKFMVYLQKENIIDESGMPKERFSAEFPKEGPSILRIQQVVRGDSAAYFCASSPPGAGGSDTQYFGPGTRLTVL.

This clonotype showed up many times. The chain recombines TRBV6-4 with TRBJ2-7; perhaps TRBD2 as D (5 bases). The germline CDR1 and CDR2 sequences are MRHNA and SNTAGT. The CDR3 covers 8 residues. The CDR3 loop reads CASSDGGV. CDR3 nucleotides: TGTGCCAGCAGTGACGGCGGGGTC.

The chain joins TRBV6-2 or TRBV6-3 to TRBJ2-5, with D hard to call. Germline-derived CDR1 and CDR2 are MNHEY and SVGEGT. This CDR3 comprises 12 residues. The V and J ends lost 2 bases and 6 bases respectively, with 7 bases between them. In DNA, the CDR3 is TGTGCCAGCAGTTACGACCGTCAGACCCAGTACTTC. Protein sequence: CASSYDRQTQYF.

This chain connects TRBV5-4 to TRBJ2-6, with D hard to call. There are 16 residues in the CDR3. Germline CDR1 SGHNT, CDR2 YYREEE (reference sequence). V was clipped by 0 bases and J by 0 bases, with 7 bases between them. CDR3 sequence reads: CASSLGHSSGANVLTF. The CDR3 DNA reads TGTGCCAGCAGCTTGGGACATTCCTCTGGGGCCAACGTCCTGACTTTC.

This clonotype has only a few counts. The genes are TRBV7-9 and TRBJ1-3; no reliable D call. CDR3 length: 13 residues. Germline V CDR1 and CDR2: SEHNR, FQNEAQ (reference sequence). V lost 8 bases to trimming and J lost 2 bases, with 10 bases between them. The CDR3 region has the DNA TGTGCCAGCGATGCAGGCACTGGAAACACCATATATTTT. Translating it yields CASDAGTGNTIYF.

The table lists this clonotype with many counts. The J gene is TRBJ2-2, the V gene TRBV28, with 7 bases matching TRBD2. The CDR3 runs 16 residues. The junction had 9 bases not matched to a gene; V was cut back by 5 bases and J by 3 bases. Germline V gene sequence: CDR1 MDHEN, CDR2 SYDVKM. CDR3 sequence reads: CASSRSGVAYTGELFF. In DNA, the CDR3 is TGTGCCAGCAGTCGGAGCGGGGTGGCGTACACCGGGGAGCTGTTTTTT.

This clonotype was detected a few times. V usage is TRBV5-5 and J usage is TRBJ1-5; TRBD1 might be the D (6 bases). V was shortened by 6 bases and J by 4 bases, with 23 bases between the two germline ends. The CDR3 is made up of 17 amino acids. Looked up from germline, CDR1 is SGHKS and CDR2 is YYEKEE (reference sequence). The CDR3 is CASTLPPVGGRNQPQHF. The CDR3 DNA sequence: TGTGCCAGCACCCTCCCCCCGGTCGGGGGGCGGAATCAGCCCCAGCATTTT.

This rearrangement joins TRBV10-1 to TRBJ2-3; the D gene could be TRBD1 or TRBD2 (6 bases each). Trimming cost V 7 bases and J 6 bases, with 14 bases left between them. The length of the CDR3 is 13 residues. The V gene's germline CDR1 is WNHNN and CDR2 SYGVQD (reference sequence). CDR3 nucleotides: TGCGCCAGCAAAGGAGGGGGTACGGATACGCAGTATTTT. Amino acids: CASKGGGTDTQYF.

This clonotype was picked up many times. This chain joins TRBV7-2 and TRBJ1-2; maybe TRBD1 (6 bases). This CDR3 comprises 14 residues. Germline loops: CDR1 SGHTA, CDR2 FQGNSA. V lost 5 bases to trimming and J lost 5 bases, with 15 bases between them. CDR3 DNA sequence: TGTGCCAGCAGCCGGGGGCAGGGACTATATGGCTACACCTTC. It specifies CASSRGQGLYGYTF.

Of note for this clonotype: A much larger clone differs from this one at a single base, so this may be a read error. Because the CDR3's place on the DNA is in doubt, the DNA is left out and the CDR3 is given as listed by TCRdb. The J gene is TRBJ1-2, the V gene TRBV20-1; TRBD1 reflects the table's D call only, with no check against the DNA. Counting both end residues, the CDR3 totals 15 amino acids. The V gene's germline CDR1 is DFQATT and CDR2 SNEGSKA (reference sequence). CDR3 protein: CSARMRFWRGDGFTF.

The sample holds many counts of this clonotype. The CDR3 reads CASSRGSNQPQHF. In DNA form, the CDR3 reads TGTGCCAGCAGCCGCGGCAGCAATCAGCCCCAGCATTTT. The gene calls are TRBV7-8 and TRBJ1-5, with D unclear. The CDR3 is 13 residues long. Germline CDR1 and CDR2: SGHVS and FQNEAQ. V shed 5 bases and J shed 1 base, with 6 bases lying between them.

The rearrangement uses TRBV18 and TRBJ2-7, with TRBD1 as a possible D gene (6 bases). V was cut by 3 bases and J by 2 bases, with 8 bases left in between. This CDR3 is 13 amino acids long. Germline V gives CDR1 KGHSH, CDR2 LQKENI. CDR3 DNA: TGTGCCAGCTCACCTCGACAGGCCTACGAGCAGTACTTC. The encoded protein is CASSPRQAYEQYF.

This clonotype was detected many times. In nucleotides, the CDR3 is TGTGCCAGCAGTCGACTAGCGGGGTTCGCAGATACGCAGTATTTT. Protein: CASSRLAGFADTQYF. The J gene is TRBJ2-3, the V gene TRBV6-2 or TRBV6-3, with 11 positions matching TRBD2. The CDR3 spans 15 residues. Germline values: CDR1 MNHEY, CDR2 SVGEGT. Trimming at V came to 5 bases and at J to 4 bases, leaving 5 bases not matched to a gene.

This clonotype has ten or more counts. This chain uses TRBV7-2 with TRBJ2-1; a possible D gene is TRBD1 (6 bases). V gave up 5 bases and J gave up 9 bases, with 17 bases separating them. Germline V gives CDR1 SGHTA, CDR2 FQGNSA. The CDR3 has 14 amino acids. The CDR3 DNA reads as TGTGCCAGCAGCCCTCTAGACAGGTGGGGTGAGCAGTTCTTC. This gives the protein CASSPLDRWGEQFF.

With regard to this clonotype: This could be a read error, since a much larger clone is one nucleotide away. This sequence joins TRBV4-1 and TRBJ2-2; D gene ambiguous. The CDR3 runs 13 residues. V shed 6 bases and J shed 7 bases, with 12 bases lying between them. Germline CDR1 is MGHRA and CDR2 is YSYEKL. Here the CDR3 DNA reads TGCGCCAGCAGACCAGTCTCCTACGGGGAGCTGTTTTTT. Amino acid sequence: CASRPVSYGELFF.

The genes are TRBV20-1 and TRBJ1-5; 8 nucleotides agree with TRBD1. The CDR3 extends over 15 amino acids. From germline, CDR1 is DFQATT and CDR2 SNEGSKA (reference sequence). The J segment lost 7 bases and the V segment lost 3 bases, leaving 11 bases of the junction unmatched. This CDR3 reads CSASLPLTGVQPQHF. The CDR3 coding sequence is TGCAGTGCTAGTCTCCCCCTGACAGGGGTCCAGCCCCAGCATTTT.

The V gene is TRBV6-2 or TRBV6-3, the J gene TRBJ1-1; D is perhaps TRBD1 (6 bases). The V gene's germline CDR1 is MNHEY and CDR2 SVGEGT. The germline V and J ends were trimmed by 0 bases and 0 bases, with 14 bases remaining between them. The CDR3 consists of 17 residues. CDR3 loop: CASSYSSRGIVNTEAFF. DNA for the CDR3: TGTGCCAGCAGTTACTCGAGCAGGGGAATTGTGAACACTGAAGCTTTCTTT.

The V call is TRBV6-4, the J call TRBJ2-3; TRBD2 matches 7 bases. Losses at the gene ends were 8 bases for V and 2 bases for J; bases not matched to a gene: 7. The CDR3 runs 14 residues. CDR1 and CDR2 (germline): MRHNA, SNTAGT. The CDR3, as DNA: TGTGCCAGCCGCCCTAGCGGACCCACAGATACGCAGTATTTT. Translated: CASRPSGPTDTQYF.

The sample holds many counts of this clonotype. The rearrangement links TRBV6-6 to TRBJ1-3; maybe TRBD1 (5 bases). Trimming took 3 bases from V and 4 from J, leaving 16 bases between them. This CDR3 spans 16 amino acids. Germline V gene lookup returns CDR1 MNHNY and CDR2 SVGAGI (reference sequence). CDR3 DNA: TGTGCCAGCAGTTATCGAGAGAGGGGCGGAGGAAACACCATATATTTT. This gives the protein CASSYRERGGGNTIYF.

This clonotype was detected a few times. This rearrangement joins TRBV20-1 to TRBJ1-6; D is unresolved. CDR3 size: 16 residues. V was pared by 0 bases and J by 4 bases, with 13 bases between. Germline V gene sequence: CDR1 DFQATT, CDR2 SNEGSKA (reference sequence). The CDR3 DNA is TGCAGTGCTAGAGAGGACCGTTACCCTTATAATTCACCCCTCCACTTT. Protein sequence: CSAREDRYPYNSPLHF.

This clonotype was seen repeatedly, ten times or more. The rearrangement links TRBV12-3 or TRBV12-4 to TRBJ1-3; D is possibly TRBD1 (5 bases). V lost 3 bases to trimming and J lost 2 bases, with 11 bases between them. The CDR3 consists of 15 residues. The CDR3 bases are TGTGCCAGCAGTTTGGGGGGAGGACCTGGAAACACCATATATTTT. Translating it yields CASSLGGGPGNTIYF.

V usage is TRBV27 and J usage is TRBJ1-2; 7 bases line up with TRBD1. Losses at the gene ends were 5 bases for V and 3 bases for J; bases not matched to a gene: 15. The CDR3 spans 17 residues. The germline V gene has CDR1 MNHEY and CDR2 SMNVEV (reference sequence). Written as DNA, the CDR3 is TGTGCCAGCAGTCCGGACCTCCTGACAGGGAGAGACTATGGCTACACCTTC. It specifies CASSPDLLTGRDYGYTF.

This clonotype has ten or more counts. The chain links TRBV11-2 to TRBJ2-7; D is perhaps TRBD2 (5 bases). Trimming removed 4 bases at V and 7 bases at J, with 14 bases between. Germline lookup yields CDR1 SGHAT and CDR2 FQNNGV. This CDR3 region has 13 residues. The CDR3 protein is CASSSSGVGEQYV. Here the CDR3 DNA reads TGTGCCAGCAGCTCGTCCGGGGTGGGAGAGCAGTACGTC.

The DNA of the CDR3 is TGTGCCAACGACAGGGATCCCAACAATGAGCAGTTCTTC. It is translated as CANDRDPNNEQFF. The rearrangement joins TRBV2 to TRBJ2-1; 7 bases agree with TRBD1. With 10 bases clipped from V and 5 bases from J, the junction kept 8 bases outside the gene matches. The CDR3 length is 13 residues. The germline CDR1 and CDR2 sequences are SNHLY and FYNNEI. The whole variable domain, filled in from reference TRBV2 and TRBJ2-1, reads EPEVTQTPSHQVTQMGQEVILRCVPISNHLYFYWYRQILGQKVEFLVSFYNNEISEKSEIFDDQFSVERPDGSNFTLKIRSTKLEDSAMYFCANDRDPNNEQFFGPGTRLTVL.

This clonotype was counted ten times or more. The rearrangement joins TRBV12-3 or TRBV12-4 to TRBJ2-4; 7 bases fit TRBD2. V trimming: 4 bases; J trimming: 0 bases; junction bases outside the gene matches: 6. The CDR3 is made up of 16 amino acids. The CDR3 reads CASSWGGGLAKNIQYF. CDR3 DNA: TGTGCCAGCAGTTGGGGGGGTGGTTTAGCCAAAAACATTCAGTACTTC.